A few counts support the clone carrying this T cell receptor beta chain. The antigen remains undetermined. V was clipped by 0 bases and J by 4 bases, with 8 bases between them. The CDR3 is 14 amino acids. The germline gives CDR1 SGHNT, CDR2 YYREEE (reference sequence). The sample is drawn from a study of beta chain features in type 1 diabetes. Regarding the study as a whole: Type 1 diabetes patients had moderately but significantly shorter TCRB CDR3s in all four CD4+ subsets.

TCRB transcripts that were expressed got sequenced, as all of the isolated RNA had been reverse transcribed. The table came from immunoSEQ multiplex PCR; TCRdb's copy has only in-frame clones and leaves some out. The sample comprises some 160,000 clones, roughly 10% of which are singletons, and about 0.7% rests with the top ten. Sequencing was performed on central memory CD4+ T cells from blood. The chain links TRBV5-4 to TRBJ2-1, with D possibly matching TRBD2 (6 bases). The receptor was derived from a woman in her 30s with type 1 diabetes. The CDR3 nucleotides are TGTGCCAGCAGCTTGGGACTAGAGTACAATGAGCAGTTCTTC. Its translation: CASSLGLEYNEQFF.